These T cell receptor beta chains were read from a single sample in a study of blood T cell repertoires in COVID-19. Sequencing was performed with immunoSEQ multiplex PCR; in TCRdb, only in-frame clones are kept and a portion is missing. This sample has 95,000 to 110,000 clones, with around four fifths found just once. The sequenced sample consisted of peripheral blood. The receptors were sampled from a human donor in a cohort sampled during active COVID-19. The CDR3 runs from the conserved cysteine through the conserved F or W. A D gene is named only where the DNA matches it firmly. Only part of the rows carry a size: once, few, many, or a class if the clone is expanded.

CDR3nt	CDR3aa	d_gene	abundance	len	v_gene	j_gene
TGTGCCACCAAGGCACCGGGACAGGGCAGTGGAACTGAAGCTTTCTTT	CATKAPGQGSGTEAFF	TRBD1	-	16	TRBV15	TRBJ1-1
TGTGCCTGGGGAGGGGACAGAAGAAATTCACCCCTCCACTTT	CAWGGDRRNSPLHF	TRBD1	-	14	TRBV30	TRBJ1-6
TGTGCCAGCAGCGTAGCCCCCGGACTGAACACCGGGGAGCTGTTTTTT	CASSVAPGLNTGELFF	-	once	16	TRBV9	TRBJ2-2
TGCGCCAGCAGTGGCAGGTCAAGCTCCTACGAGCAGTACTTC	CASSGRSSSYEQYF	-	few	14	TRBV10-2	TRBJ2-7
TGCGCCAGTCAAACAGGGACCTATAATTCACCCCTCCACTTT	CASQTGTYNSPLHF	-	few	14	TRBV10-2	TRBJ1-6
TGTGCCAGCAGTACACAGGGGGCTACTTTCTACGAGCAGTACTTC	CASSTQGATFYEQYF	TRBD1	-	15	TRBV7-2	TRBJ2-7
TGTGCCAGCAGTGAGAGGGGCAGGGGTGGCAATGAGCAGTTCTTC	CASSERGRGGNEQFF	-	-	15	TRBV6-1	TRBJ2-1
TGTGCCAGCAGTTACTCCTCGCCAGGGAATCAGCCCCAGCATTTT	CASSYSSPGNQPQHF	-	-	15	TRBV6-5	TRBJ1-5
TGTGCCACGACCGACACAGGGCTAGCGGGGGGGCGCCCCTACGAGCAGTACTTC	CATTDTGLAGGRPYEQYF	TRBD2	-	18	TRBV7-2	TRBJ2-7
TGTGCCAGCAGCTTCGGACAGAATAATTCACCCCTCCACTTT	CASSFGQNNSPLHF	-	-	14	TRBV7-3	TRBJ1-6
TGCGCCAGCAGACGAACAGACAGGGAGCCCCAGCATTTT	CASRRTDREPQHF	TRBD1	-	13	TRBV5-1	TRBJ1-5
TGTGCCATCAGTGATAGCCGGGACAGGGTTTCCGGCTACACCTTC	CAISDSRDRVSGYTF	TRBD1	once	15	TRBV10-3	TRBJ1-2
TGTGCCAGCAGTTACTCGGTTCGAGGGAAAGAGACCCAGTACTTC	CASSYSVRGKETQYF	-	-	15	TRBV6-5	TRBJ2-5
TGCGCCAGCAGCCAAGCCCTCCGACTAGCGGGGGGAGAGGAGCAGTACTTC	CASSQALRLAGGEEQYF	TRBD2	-	17	TRBV4-3	TRBJ2-7
TGTGCCATCAACCGCCGGGAAAATGAGCAGTTCTTC	CAINRRENEQFF	-	-	12	TRBV10-3	TRBJ2-1
TGTGCCAGCCGGGCCGGGGGGCCGACCGGGGAGCTGTTTTTT	CASRAGGPTGELFF	-	-	14	TRBV5-8	TRBJ2-2
TGTGCCAGCAGCTTACCTAGCGGCTCCTACGAGCAGTACTTC	CASSLPSGSYEQYF	TRBD2	-	14	TRBV11-2	TRBJ2-7
TGCGCCAGCAGCCAAGAGTACCAGACAGAAAACGATCAGCCCCAGCATTTT	CASSQEYQTENDQPQHF	-	-	17	TRBV4-1	TRBJ1-5
TGTGCCAGCAGTGACAGAACTAATGAAAAACTGTTTTTT	CASSDRTNEKLFF	-	-	13	TRBV2	TRBJ1-4
TGTGCCAGCAGCTTGGGCCTACTTCTCTACGAGCAGTACTTC	CASSLGLLLYEQYF	-	once	14	TRBV5-6	TRBJ2-7
TGTGCCAGTAGTATAGTGGGACAGAACACTGAAGCTTTCTTT	CASSIVGQNTEAFF	-	once	14	TRBV19	TRBJ1-1
TGTGCCAGCAGTGCAGGACAAATTTATGAAGCTTTCTTT	CASSAGQIYEAFF	-	-	13	TRBV12-3/TRBV12-4	TRBJ1-1
TGCAGTGCTAGTATGGCCTTGAAATCTGGAAACACCATATATTTT	CSASMALKSGNTIYF	-	once	15	TRBV20-1	TRBJ1-3
TGCGCCAGCAGCGACGGGACTAGCGGGGCCGCTAGCACAGATACGCAGTATTTT	CASSDGTSGAASTDTQYF	TRBD2	once	18	TRBV5-1	TRBJ2-3
TGTGCCAGTAGCCGGACAGGGTGGGAGGATGGCTACACCTTC	CASSRTGWEDGYTF	TRBD1	few	14	TRBV19	TRBJ1-2
TGTGCCAGCAGCCAAGTAGGAATTCGCGGCTCTGGGGCCAACGTCCTGACTTTC	CASSQVGIRGSGANVLTF	-	-	18	TRBV3-1/TRBV3-2	TRBJ2-6
TGTGCCAGCAGTATCCGGACAGGATACACCTTC	CASSIRTGYTF	TRBD1	once	11	TRBV6-5	TRBJ1-2
TGTGCTAGTGGCCTCACGGGTGAATTCCAGTACTTC	CASGLTGEFQYF	-	-	12	TRBV12-5	TRBJ2-5
TGCGCCAGCAGCTTGGACTTGGGAGGGAATCAGCCCCAGCATTTT	CASSLDLGGNQPQHF	-	-	15	TRBV5-1	TRBJ1-5
TGTGCCACCCTAGGTAGCGGGGGCCCGAACACTGAAGCTTTCTTT	CATLGSGGPNTEAFF	-	-	15	TRBV19	TRBJ1-1
TGCGCCAGCAGCTTGGATTGGAGGAACACTGAAGCTTTCTTT	CASSLDWRNTEAFF	-	-	14	TRBV5-1	TRBJ1-1
TGTGCCAGCAGTCGGGGGGCAACGGATGGCTACACCTTC	CASSRGATDGYTF	-	-	13	TRBV5-4	TRBJ1-2
TGCGCCAGCAGCTTGGCCTTTGGACAACCTAATGAAAAACTGTTTTTT	CASSLAFGQPNEKLFF	-	-	16	TRBV5-1	TRBJ1-4
TGTGCCAGCAGGGGCGTCGGGATACGAGACTATGGCTACACCTTC	CASRGVGIRDYGYTF	-	-	15	TRBV2	TRBJ1-2
TGTGCCAGCAGTTCATCGGGGGGCCGGTACGAGCAGTACTTC	CASSSSGGRYEQYF	-	-	14	TRBV6-5	TRBJ2-7
TGTGCCAGCAGACGGGCGGGCGGACGACAAGAGACCCAGTACTTC	CASRRAGGRQETQYF	-	once	15	TRBV5-4	TRBJ2-5
TGTGCCAGCAGCGCAAGGAGGGAATACGAGCAGTACTTC	CASSARREYEQYF	-	-	13	TRBV11-2	TRBJ2-7
TGTGCCAGCAGCTTAGAGTCAGGGTCCTATGGCTACACCTTC	CASSLESGSYGYTF	-	-	14	TRBV7-9	TRBJ1-2
TGCGCCAGCAGCTTAGGGGATGTGAACACTGAAGCTTTCTTT	CASSLGDVNTEAFF	-	once	14	TRBV5-1	TRBJ1-1
TGTGCCAGCAGCTTAGATTTTAGCGGAGACTATGGCTACACCTTC	CASSLDFSGDYGYTF	-	-	15	TRBV11-2	TRBJ1-2
TGTGCTAGTGGTTTGGTACAAGGAGGGGAAAGAAACGATCAGCCCCAGCATTTT	CASGLVQGGERNDQPQHF	-	-	18	TRBV12-5	TRBJ1-5
TGCGCCAGCAGCCCGCCGGGACAGGGGTCTGGAAACACCATATATTTT	CASSPPGQGSGNTIYF	TRBD1	-	16	TRBV5-1	TRBJ1-3
TGTGCCAGCAGCCGGACAGGGAGCAGGATGGGGCTCGCTGAAGCTTTCTTT	CASSRTGSRMGLAEAFF	TRBD1	few	17	TRBV9	TRBJ1-1
TGTGCCAGTTTACACAGGGTCGGCACTGAAGCTTTCTTT	CASLHRVGTEAFF	-	-	13	TRBV19	TRBJ1-1
TGTGCCAGCAGCTCCCAACAGGGGGCGAGGGAGCAGTTCTTC	CASSSQQGAREQFF	TRBD1	-	14	TRBV7-3	TRBJ2-1
TGTGCCAGCAGCTTGCTGGGGACAGACCTCGAAGCTTTCTTT	CASSLLGTDLEAFF	TRBD1	once	14	TRBV7-9	TRBJ1-1
TGTGCCAGCAGTTGGGGCAGCTCCTACGAGCAGTACTTC	CASSWGSSYEQYF	-	-	13	TRBV12-3/TRBV12-4	TRBJ2-7